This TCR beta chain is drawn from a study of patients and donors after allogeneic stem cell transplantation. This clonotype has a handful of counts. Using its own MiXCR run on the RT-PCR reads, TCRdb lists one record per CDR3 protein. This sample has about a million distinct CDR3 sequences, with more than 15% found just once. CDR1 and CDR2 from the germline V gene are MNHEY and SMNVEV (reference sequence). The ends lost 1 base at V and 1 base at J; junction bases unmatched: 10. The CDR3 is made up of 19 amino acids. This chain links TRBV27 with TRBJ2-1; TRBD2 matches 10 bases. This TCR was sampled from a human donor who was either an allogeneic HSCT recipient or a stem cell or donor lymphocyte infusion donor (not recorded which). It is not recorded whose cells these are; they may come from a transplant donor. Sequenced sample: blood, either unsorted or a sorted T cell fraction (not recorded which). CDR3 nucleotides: TGTGCCAGCAGTTTATATGCCCTCAGGACTAGCGGTTCCTACAATGAGCAGTTCTTC. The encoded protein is CASSLYALRTSGSYNEQFF.